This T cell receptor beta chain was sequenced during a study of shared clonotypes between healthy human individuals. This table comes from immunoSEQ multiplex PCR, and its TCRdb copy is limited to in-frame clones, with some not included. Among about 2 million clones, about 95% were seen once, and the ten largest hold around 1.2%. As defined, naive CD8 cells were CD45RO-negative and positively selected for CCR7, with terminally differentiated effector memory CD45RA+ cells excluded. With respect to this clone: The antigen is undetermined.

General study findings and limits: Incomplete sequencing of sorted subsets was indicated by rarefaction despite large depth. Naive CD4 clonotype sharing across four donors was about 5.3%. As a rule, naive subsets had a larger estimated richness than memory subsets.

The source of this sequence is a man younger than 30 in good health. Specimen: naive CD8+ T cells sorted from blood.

DNA of the CDR3: TGTGCCAGCAGCTTGGAATGGGGACTAGCGGGAGAAGTGGGAGAGACCCAGTACTTC. This gives the protein CASSLEWGLAGEVGETQYF. V and J are TRBV5-6 and TRBJ2-5; TRBD2 aligns across 14 bases. From germline, CDR1 is SGHDT and CDR2 YYEEEE. This CDR3 is built from 19 residues. Trimming took 0 bases from V and 4 from J; bases not matched to a gene: 11.